The clone carrying this TCR beta chain was detected a few times. CDR1 is SGHNT and CDR2 is YENEEA in the germline V gene. The CDR3 sequence is 13 residues long. Trimming stripped 5 bases from V and 5 bases from J, with 13 bases between. The data originate from a study of blood T cell repertoires in COVID-19. Study-wide background: PBMCs, B-cell-depleted T cells, or T cells provided the cDNA or gDNA that made up the material.

Original processing notes: Estimated nucleated cell counts came from reference gene primer amplification. Only in-frame clones appear in the TCRdb table, and some are missing; sequencing was by immunoSEQ multiplex PCR. Clonal size and the V and J genes are those of that table, whereas D and trimming came from the DNA. The sample has fewer than 250,000 clones, less than 80% seen once. This rearrangement joins TRBV11-3 to TRBJ2-7; a weak D match, TRBD1 (6 bases). This receptor was identified in a woman in her fifties or sixties with acute or convalescent COVID-19. Source material: peripheral blood. DNA of the CDR3: TGTGCCAGCAGCATCAGGGGAAGCAACGAGCAGTACTTC. Amino acid sequence: CASSIRGSNEQYF.